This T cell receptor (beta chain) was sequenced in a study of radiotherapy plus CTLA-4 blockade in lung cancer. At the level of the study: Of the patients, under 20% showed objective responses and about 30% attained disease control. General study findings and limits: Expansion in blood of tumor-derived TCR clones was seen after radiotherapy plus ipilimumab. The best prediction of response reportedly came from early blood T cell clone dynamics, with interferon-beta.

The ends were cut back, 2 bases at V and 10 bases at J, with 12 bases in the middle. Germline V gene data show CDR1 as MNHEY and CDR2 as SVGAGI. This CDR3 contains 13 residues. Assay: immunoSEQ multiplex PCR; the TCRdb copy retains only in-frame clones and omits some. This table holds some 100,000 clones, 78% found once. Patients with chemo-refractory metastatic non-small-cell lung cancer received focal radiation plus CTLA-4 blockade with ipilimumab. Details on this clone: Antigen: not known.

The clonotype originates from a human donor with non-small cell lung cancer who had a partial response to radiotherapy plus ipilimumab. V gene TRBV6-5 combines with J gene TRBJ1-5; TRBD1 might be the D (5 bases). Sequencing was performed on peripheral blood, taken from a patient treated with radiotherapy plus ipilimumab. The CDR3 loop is CASSYVLGEPQHF. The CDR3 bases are TGTGCCAGCAGTTACGTCCTAGGGGAACCCCAGCATTTT.